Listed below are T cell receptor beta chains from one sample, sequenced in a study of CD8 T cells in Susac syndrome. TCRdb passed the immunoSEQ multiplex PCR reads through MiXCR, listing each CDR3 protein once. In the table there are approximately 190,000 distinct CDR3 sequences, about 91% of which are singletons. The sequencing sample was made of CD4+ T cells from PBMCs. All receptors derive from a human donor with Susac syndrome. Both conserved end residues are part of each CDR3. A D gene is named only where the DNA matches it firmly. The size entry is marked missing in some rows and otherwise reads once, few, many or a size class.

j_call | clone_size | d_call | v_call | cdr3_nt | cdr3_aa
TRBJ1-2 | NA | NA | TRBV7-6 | TGTGCCAGCAGCTTATTAGCACAGACACTTAACTATGGCTACACCTTC | CASSLLAQTLNYGYTF
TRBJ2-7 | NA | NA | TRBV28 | TGTGCCAGCAGTTTATACTACCAGGCCTACGAGCAGTACTTC | CASSLYYQAYEQYF
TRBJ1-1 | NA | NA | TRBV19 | TGTGCCAGTACCTCCGGGGTTCGCGGGGCCGAAGCTTTCTTT | CASTSGVRGAEAFF
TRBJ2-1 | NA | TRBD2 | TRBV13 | TGTGCCAGCAGCTCGACTAGCGGGGGCTCCTACAATGAGCAGTTCTTC | CASSSTSGGSYNEQFF
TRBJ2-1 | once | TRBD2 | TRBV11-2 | TGTGCCAGCAGCCTTGGACTAGCGGGATATCCTTCCTACAATGAGCAGTTCTTC | CASSLGLAGYPSYNEQFF
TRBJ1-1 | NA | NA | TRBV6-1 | TGTGCCAGCAGTGAATTCGGCAGCCAGAACACTGAAGCTTTCTTT | CASSEFGSQNTEAFF
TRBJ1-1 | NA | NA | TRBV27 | TGTGCCAGCAGTTTGTTTGTCAGGGTCAATCGGGGGACTGAAGCTTTCTTT | CASSLFVRVNRGTEAFF
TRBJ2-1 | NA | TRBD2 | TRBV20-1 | TGCAGTGCTAGGGGACCCCTTAGCGGGAAGTACAATGAGCAGTTCTTC | CSARGPLSGKYNEQFF
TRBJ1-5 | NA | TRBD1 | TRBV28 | TGTGCCAGCGCGGACAGGGGGCCCCGTCAGCCCCAGCATTTT | CASADRGPRQPQHF
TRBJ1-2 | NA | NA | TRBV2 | TGTGCCAGCAGTGAAAACGTCTATGGCTACACCTTC | CASSENVYGYTF
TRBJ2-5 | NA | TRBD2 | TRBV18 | TGTGCCAGCTCGCCGGGACTAGCGGGGGGCAAGTACCAAGAGACCCAGTACTTC | CASSPGLAGGKYQETQYF
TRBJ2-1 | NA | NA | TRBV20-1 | TGCAGTGCTAGACGGGGGGACACCTCCTACAATGAGCAGTTCTTC | CSARRGDTSYNEQFF
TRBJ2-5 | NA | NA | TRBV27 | TGTGCCAGCAGTTTATCGAGACTAGAAAAAGAGACCCAGTACTTC | CASSLSRLEKETQYF
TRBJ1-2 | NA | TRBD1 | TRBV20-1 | TGCAGTGCTAGAGATCGCTTTTGGGACAGATCCTATGGCTACACCTTC | CSARDRFWDRSYGYTF
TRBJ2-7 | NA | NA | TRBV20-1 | TGCAGTGCTAGCCCTAGCGTAAAGAGCTCCTACGAGCAGTACTTC | CSASPSVKSSYEQYF
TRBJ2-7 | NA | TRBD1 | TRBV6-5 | TGTGCCAGCAGTTCCCCGGGACAGGGGAAATACGAGCAGTACTTC | CASSSPGQGKYEQYF
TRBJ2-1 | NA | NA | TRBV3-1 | TGTGCCAGCAGCCAACGGTCTAGCAGCTACAATGAGCAGTTCTTC | CASSQRSSSYNEQFF
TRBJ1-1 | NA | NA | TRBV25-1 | TGTGCCAGCAGTGAACCGGGCCGGAACACTGAAGCTTTCTTT | CASSEPGRNTEAFF
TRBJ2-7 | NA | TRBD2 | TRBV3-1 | TGTGCCAGCAGCCTGAGAGCGGGACAGGTAAAGGGACTAGCGGGCCAAGAGCAGTACTTC | CASSLRAGQVKGLAGQEQYF
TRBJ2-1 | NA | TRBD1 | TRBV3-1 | TGTGCCAGCAGCCAAACGGGACAGCGCTACAATGAGCAGTTCTTC | CASSQTGQRYNEQFF
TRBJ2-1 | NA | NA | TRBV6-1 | TGTGCCAGCAGGATCCAGTGGGCAAAACTAGGTAGCTACAATGAGCAGTTCTTC | CASRIQWAKLGSYNEQFF
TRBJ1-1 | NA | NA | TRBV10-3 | TGTGCCATCAGTGAGTCGAAGCCATCGGGAGACACTGAAGCTTTCTTT | CAISESKPSGDTEAFF
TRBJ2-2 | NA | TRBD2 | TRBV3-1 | TGTGCCAGCAGCCAATTTCCTAGCGGGGGCGGCGGGGAGCTGTTTTTT | CASSQFPSGGGGELFF
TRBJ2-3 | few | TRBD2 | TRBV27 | TGTGCCAGCAGTCTCAGCGGGACTAGCACAGATACGCAGTATTTT | CASSLSGTSTDTQYF
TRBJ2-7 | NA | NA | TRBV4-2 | TGTGCCAGCAGCCAAGATCAACCAGCGGGACATGTGTACGAGCAGTACTTC | CASSQDQPAGHVYEQYF
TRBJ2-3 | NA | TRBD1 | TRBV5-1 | TGCGCCAGCAGCCCGAAGGGGGCCAGGATCACAGATACGCAGTATTTT | CASSPKGARITDTQYF
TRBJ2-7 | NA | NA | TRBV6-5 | TGTGCCAGCACCAGGCCGGGACTTCTCTACGAGCAGTACTTC | CASTRPGLLYEQYF
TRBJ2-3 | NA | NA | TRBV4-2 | TGTGCCAGCAGCCAAGAAACCGGGGGAAACACAGATACGCAGTATTTT | CASSQETGGNTDTQYF